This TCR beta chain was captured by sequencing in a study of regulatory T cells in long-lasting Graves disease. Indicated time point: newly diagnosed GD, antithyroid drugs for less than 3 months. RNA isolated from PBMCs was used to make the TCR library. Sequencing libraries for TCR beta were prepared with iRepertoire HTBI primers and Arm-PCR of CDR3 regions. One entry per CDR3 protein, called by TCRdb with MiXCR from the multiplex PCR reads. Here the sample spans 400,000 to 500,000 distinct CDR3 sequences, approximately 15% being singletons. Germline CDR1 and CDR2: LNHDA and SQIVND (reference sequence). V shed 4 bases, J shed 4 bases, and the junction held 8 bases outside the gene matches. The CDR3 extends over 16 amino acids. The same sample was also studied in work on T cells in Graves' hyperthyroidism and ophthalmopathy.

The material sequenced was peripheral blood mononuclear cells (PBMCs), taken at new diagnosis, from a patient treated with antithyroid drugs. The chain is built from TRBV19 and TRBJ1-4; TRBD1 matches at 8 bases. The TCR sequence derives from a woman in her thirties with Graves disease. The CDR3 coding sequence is TGTGCCAGTAGTACTCACGACAGGGGAGATAATGAAAAACTGTTTTTT. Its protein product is CASSTHDRGDNEKLFF.